These 13 T cell receptor beta chains share one sample of origin, sequenced in a study of cytomegalovirus exposure and HLA in healthy donors. The PCR ran on 60 Vbeta and 13 Jbeta primers. TCRdb's copy holds only in-frame clones and misses some; the assay was immunoSEQ multiplex PCR. The data show about 190,000 clones, about 82% seen once. Sequencing was carried out using PBMCs. The source of these receptors is a male donor in good health and CMV-seronegative.

This chain uses TRBV9 with TRBJ2-5; perhaps TRBD2 as D (7 bases). The ends were cut back, 0 bases at V and 7 bases at J, with 25 bases in the middle. CDR1 is SGDLS and CDR2 is YYNGEE in the germline V gene. CDR3 size: 18 residues. The CDR3 coding sequence is TGTGCCAGCAGCGTAGGTCCCGCTCGTGGGGCGGGGGCCCCGACCCAGTACTTC. It translates to CASSVGPARGAGAPTQYF.

The chain joins TRBV5-1 to TRBJ2-1; tentative D call: TRBD2 (6 bases). CDR3 length: 15 amino acids. V lost 0 bases to trimming and J lost 4 bases, with 11 bases between them. Germline values: CDR1 SGHRS, CDR2 YFSETQ. CDR3 sequence: CASSLEGTPYNEQFF. The CDR3 nucleotides are TGCGCCAGCAGCTTGGAAGGGACTCCGTACAATGAGCAGTTCTTC.

The chain carries TRBV9 and TRBJ2-7; 7 bases are a match to TRBD1. The CDR3 spans 14 residues. Per the germline V gene, CDR1 is SGDLS and CDR2 is YYNGEE. V lost 3 bases, J lost 6 bases, and 9 bases stayed unmatched. The CDR3 sequence: CASSGDRARSEQYF. The CDR3 nucleotides read TGTGCCAGCAGCGGAGACAGGGCTCGTAGCGAGCAGTACTTC.

This chain uses TRBV5-4 with TRBJ1-2; tentative D call: TRBD1 (6 bases). This CDR3 has 14 residues. The V end lost 0 bases, the J end lost 3 bases, and 9 bases lay between the germline ends. CDR1 is SGHNT and CDR2 is YYREEE in the germline V gene (reference sequence). CDR3 sequence (DNA): TGTGCCAGCAGCTTGGTGGGGGCCCACTATGGCTACACCTTC. Translated, it gives CASSLVGAHYGYTF.

The rearrangement uses TRBV11-2 and TRBJ2-7, with 11 bases matching TRBD2. This CDR3 has 15 residues. Germline V gene data show CDR1 as SGHAT and CDR2 as FQNNGV. V lost 5 bases to trimming and J lost 1 base; unmatched junction nucleotides: 4. The CDR3 spells CASSISGRGSYEQYF. CDR3 nucleotide sequence: TGTGCCAGCAGCATTAGCGGGAGGGGTTCCTACGAGCAGTACTTC.

This clone was seen just once. The J gene is TRBJ1-1, the V gene TRBV29-1; D gene uncertain. The germline V gene encodes CDR1 SQVTM and CDR2 ANQGSEA. The CDR3 extends over 10 amino acids. Trimming took 8 bases from V and 4 from J, leaving 8 bases between them. The CDR3: CSPSSTEAFF. CDR3 sequence (DNA): TGCAGCCCCTCTAGCACTGAAGCTTTCTTT.

This chain links TRBV30 with TRBJ1-6; possible D gene TRBD1, 6 bases. The CDR3 has 15 amino acids. The germline V gene has CDR1 GTSNPN and CDR2 SVGIG (reference sequence). Trimming cost V 0 bases and J 5 bases, with 11 bases left between them. CDR3 nucleotides: TGTGCCTGGAGTGTACTACAGGGAAATAATTCACCCCTCCACTTT. Amino acid sequence: CAWSVLQGNNSPLHF.

The V call is TRBV4-3, the J call TRBJ1-2; the D is unclear. Germline V gives CDR1 LGHNA, CDR2 YSLEER. Trimming pared 0 bases from V and 0 bases from J, leaving 11 bases between. CDR3 size: 16 residues. In nucleotides, the CDR3 is TGCGCCAGCAGCCAAGATACACAGAACACTAACTATGGCTACACCTTC. Its protein is CASSQDTQNTNYGYTF.

This clone was counted a few times. This rearrangement joins TRBV28 to TRBJ2-7, with 7 nucleotides matching TRBD2. J gave up 4 bases and V 8 bases, and 14 bases lay outside the gene matches. Germline V gene sequence: CDR1 MDHEN, CDR2 SYDVKM. The CDR3 consists of 15 residues. The CDR3 region is CASAEVGGRRYEQYF. CDR3 coding DNA: TGTGCCAGCGCGGAGGTAGGCGGGAGAAGGTACGAGCAGTACTTC.

This chain uses TRBV27 with TRBJ2-7, with TRBD1 matching over 9 bases. The CDR3 runs to 15 residues. The V gene end was trimmed by 5 bases and the J gene end by 4 bases; junction bases not matched to a gene: 9. The germline V gene has CDR1 MNHEY and CDR2 SMNVEV (reference sequence). This CDR3 is CASSTRPGQGYEQYF. The CDR3, as DNA: TGTGCCAGCAGTACACGACCGGGACAGGGTTACGAGCAGTACTTC.

This chain joins TRBV5-1 and TRBJ2-5; tentatively, D is TRBD1 (5 bases). Trimming took 0 bases from V and 3 from J, leaving 12 bases between them. Germline lookup yields CDR1 SGHRS and CDR2 YFSETQ. CDR3 length: 15 residues. CDR3 DNA sequence: TGCGCCAGCAGCTTGGAACCCCTGACAGAAGAGACCCAGTACTTC. It codes for CASSLEPLTEETQYF.

This sequence joins TRBV4-3 and TRBJ2-7; 10 nucleotides line up with TRBD1. The V and J ends lost 4 bases and 4 bases, in that order; junction bases with no gene match: 4. This CDR3 has 14 amino acids. Germline loops: CDR1 LGHNA, CDR2 YSLEER. The CDR3 region is CASSPGQGLYEQYF. The CDR3 DNA follows: TGCGCCAGCAGCCCGGGACAGGGGCTTTACGAGCAGTACTTC.

The CDR3 coding sequence is TGTGCCAGCCAGGGGGCATCCTACGAGCAGTACTTC. Protein: CASQGASYEQYF. This chain uses TRBV7-2 with TRBJ2-7, with TRBD1 identical over 8 bases. J gave up 1 base and V 8 bases, and 1 base lay outside the gene matches. Per the germline V gene, CDR1 is SGHTA and CDR2 is FQGNSA. This CDR3 contains 12 residues.